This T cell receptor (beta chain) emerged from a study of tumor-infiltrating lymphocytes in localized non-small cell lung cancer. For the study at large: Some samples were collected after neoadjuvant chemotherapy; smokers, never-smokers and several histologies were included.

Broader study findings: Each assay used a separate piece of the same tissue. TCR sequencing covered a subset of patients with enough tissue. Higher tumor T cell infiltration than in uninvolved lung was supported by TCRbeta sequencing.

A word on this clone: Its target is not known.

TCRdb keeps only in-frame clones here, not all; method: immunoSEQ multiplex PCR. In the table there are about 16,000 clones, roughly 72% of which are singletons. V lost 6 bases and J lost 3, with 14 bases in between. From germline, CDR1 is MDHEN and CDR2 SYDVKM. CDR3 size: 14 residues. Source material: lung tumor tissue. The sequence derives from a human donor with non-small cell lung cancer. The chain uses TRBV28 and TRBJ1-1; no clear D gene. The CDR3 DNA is TGTGCCAGCAGATCCCCCGGGAAGGACACTGAAGCTTTCTTT. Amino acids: CASRSPGKDTEAFF.